The 25 T cell receptor beta chains given below trace back to one sample, sequenced in a study of blood T cell repertoires in COVID-19. Profiled with immunoSEQ multiplex PCR; TCRdb holds only in-frame clones, not every one. The top ten hold roughly 0.53% of the sample, which has over 150,000 clones, around 87% seen once. The sample comprised peripheral blood. These receptors were collected from a man aged 55 to 70 with COVID-19, enrolled during active disease.

The chain uses TRBV2 and TRBJ2-1; 12 nucleotides line up with TRBD1. This CDR3 is built from 15 residues. The J segment lost 8 bases and the V segment lost 11 bases, leaving 13 bases of the junction unmatched. CDR1 and CDR2 from the germline V gene are SNHLY and FYNNEI. The DNA for the CDR3 is TGTGCCGGCTCGGGGGACAGGGGGCGCCGGGATGAGCAGTTCTTC. Its protein product is CAGSGDRGRRDEQFF.

The chain combines TRBV30 with TRBJ2-5, with 9 bases identical to TRBD1. V dropped 3 bases and J dropped 4; count of bases not matched to a gene: 6. CDR1 and CDR2 (germline): GTSNPN, SVGIG (reference sequence). The CDR3 has 14 residues. For the CDR3, the DNA is TGTGCCTGGAGGGACAGGGGTTGGGGAGAGACCCAGTACTTC. As protein: CAWRDRGWGETQYF. Complete variable domain (other parts from reference TRBV30 and TRBJ2-5): SQTIHQWPATLVQPVGSPLSLECTVEGTSNPNLYWYRQAAGRGLQLLFYSVGIGQISSEVPQNLSASRPQDRQFILSSKKLLLSDSGFYLCAWRDRGWGETQYFGPGTRLLVL.

The rearrangement joins TRBV7-2 to TRBJ1-1, with a possible D match to TRBD1 (5 bases). The V end was cut by 3 bases, the J end by 6 bases, with 17 bases between. The CDR3 covers 15 residues. The germline V gene encodes CDR1 SGHTA and CDR2 FQGNSA. CDR3 region: CASSFREGGEPEAFF. The CDR3 DNA sequence: TGTGCCAGCAGCTTTAGAGAGGGAGGGGAGCCTGAAGCTTTCTTT.

V and J are TRBV4-3 and TRBJ1-3; unclear D gene. The V gene's germline CDR1 is LGHNA and CDR2 YSLEER. Trimming took off 1 base at V and 4 bases at J, with 5 bases between the two ends. This CDR3 comprises 13 residues. The CDR3 bases are TGCGCCAGCAGCCAAGCCCCAGGAAACACCATATATTTT. Protein: CASSQAPGNTIYF.

This chain connects TRBV18 to TRBJ2-5; perhaps TRBD2 as D (5 bases). Germline V gene sequence: CDR1 KGHSH, CDR2 LQKENI. Trimming removed 5 bases at V and 5 bases at J, with 15 bases between. The CDR3 runs to 14 residues. The CDR3 spells CASSSGLGAETQYF. The CDR3 nucleotides read TGTGCCAGCTCATCCGGACTGGGCGCGGAGACCCAGTACTTC.

In this sample, this clone turned up once. The chain links TRBV6-6 to TRBJ1-2, with unresolved D. Germline CDR1 MNHNY, CDR2 SVGAGI (reference sequence). This CDR3 comprises 13 residues. V lost 2 bases, J lost 4 bases, and 8 bases lay in between. Here the CDR3 DNA reads TGTGCCAGCAGTTACGAGGACTTCTATGGCTACACCTTC. This encodes CASSYEDFYGYTF.

The J gene is TRBJ1-5, the V gene TRBV21-1; TRBD1 is the table's D call and was not checked against the DNA. TRBV21-1 is marked as a pseudogene. This CDR3 has 15 amino acids. This CDR3 is CASGQSRGGNQPQHF. The CDR3 DNA is TGTGCCAGCGGTCAGTCCAGGGGTGGAAATCAGCCCCAGCATTTT.

This clone was seen more than once but under ten times. The gene calls are TRBV28 and TRBJ1-1; 8 bases fit TRBD1. Germline loops: CDR1 MDHEN, CDR2 SYDVKM. V lost 1 base, J lost 9 bases, and 4 bases stayed unmatched. The CDR3 has 13 residues. The CDR3: CASSLSYRGKAFF. The CDR3, as DNA: TGTGCCAGCAGTTTATCGTACAGGGGGAAAGCTTTCTTT.

CDR3 nucleotides: TGCAGTGCTAGTTTGGGACAGGGAAAAAAAGAGCAGTACTTC. Its translation: CSASLGQGKKEQYF. The chain employs TRBV20-1 and TRBJ2-7; TRBD1 agrees at 9 bases. The junction had 10 bases not matched to a gene; V was cut back by 3 bases and J by 7 bases. This CDR3 is 14 amino acids long. Germline V gene sequence: CDR1 DFQATT, CDR2 SNEGSKA (reference sequence).

The chain employs TRBV19 and TRBJ2-7; 7 positions agree with TRBD1. CDR1 LNHDA and CDR2 SQIVND come from the germline V gene (reference sequence). The CDR3 loop spans 15 amino acids. The V segment lost 2 bases and the J segment 6 bases; nucleotides outside the gene matches: 10. CDR3 bases: TGTGCCAGTAGTATAAACAGGGGTTACTCGGGCGAGCAGTACTTC. Translated, it gives CASSINRGYSGEQYF.

J is TRBJ2-3 and V is TRBV30; D possibly corresponds to TRBD1 (5 bases). CDR1 is GTSNPN, CDR2 SVGIG, per germline (reference sequence). Trimming pared 1 base from V and 2 bases from J, leaving 10 bases between. The CDR3 is made up of 14 amino acids. This CDR3 is CAWSARQHTDTQYF. In DNA, the CDR3 is TGTGCCTGGAGTGCCCGACAGCACACAGATACGCAGTATTTT.

In nucleotides, the CDR3 is TGTGCCAGCAGTCGCGGGGCACCCCGGAACACTGAAGCTTTCTTT. Translating gives CASSRGAPRNTEAFF. The gene calls are TRBV28 and TRBJ1-1, with TRBD1 as a possible D gene (5 bases). The V end lost 5 bases, the J end lost 1 base, and 14 bases lay between the germline ends. The CDR3 is 15 amino acids. Looked up from germline, CDR1 is MDHEN and CDR2 is SYDVKM.

The rearrangement joins TRBV2 to TRBJ1-2; D is undetermined. The CDR3 covers 12 residues. V was pared by 4 bases and J by 5 bases, with 8 bases between. The germline V gene has CDR1 SNHLY and CDR2 FYNNEI. The CDR3 is CASSASSYGYTF. In DNA form, the CDR3 reads TGTGCCAGCAGTGCGAGTAGTTATGGCTACACCTTC.

The chain carries TRBV28 and TRBJ1-6, with D possibly being TRBD1 (6 bases). The CDR3 contains 13 residues. Germline V gene lookup returns CDR1 MDHEN and CDR2 SYDVKM. CDR3 nucleotides: TGTGCTAGCGGCCGGGACATGGGATCACCCCTCCACTTT. Amino acid sequence: CASGRDMGSPLHF.

This sequence joins TRBV2 and TRBJ1-1; 10 positions match TRBD1. The CDR3 sequence is 15 residues long. Germline CDR1 and CDR2: SNHLY and FYNNEI. V gave up 7 bases and J gave up 0 bases; unmatched junction bases: 5. In DNA, the CDR3 is TGTGCCAGCATTCGGGACAGGGGATTGAACACTGAAGCTTTCTTT. The encoded protein is CASIRDRGLNTEAFF.

The chain joins TRBV3-1 (or the pseudogene TRBV3-2) to TRBJ1-6; no reliable D call. The V end lost 0 bases, the J end lost 5 bases, and 14 bases lay between the germline ends. Germline lookup yields CDR1 LGHDT and CDR2 YNNKEL (reference sequence). The CDR3 loop spans 17 amino acids. CDR3 bases: TGTGCCAGCAGCCAAGATGGGAGGCTGGGGAATAATTCACCCCTCCACTTT. Amino acid sequence: CASSQDGRLGNNSPLHF.

V and J are TRBV19 and TRBJ1-2; 9 positions agree with TRBD1. This CDR3 comprises 17 residues. The V gene's germline CDR1 is LNHDA and CDR2 SQIVND (reference sequence). Germline trimming cut 7 bases from V and 4 bases from J; bases unmatched to any gene: 16. CDR3 DNA: TGTGCCAGTAAGACCGGTGGGGGACAGGGCGACCGCTATGGCTACACCTTC. This gives the protein CASKTGGGQGDRYGYTF. Drawing the rest from reference TRBV19 and TRBJ1-2, the complete variable domain is DGGITQSPKYLFRKEGQNVTLSCEQNLNHDAMYWYRQDPGQGLRLIYYSQIVNDFQKGDIAEGYSVSREKKESFPLTVTSAQKNPTAFYLCASKTGGGQGDRYGYTFGSGTRLTVV.

The chain couples TRBV4-3 to TRBJ2-2; a possible D gene is TRBD2 (6 bases). This CDR3 has 16 residues. Trimming removed 0 bases from V and 0 bases from J, with 8 bases in between. Germline CDR1 reads LGHNA; CDR2 reads YSLEER. The CDR3 here is CASSQDSGSNTGELFF. The CDR3 nucleotides read TGCGCCAGCAGCCAAGATAGCGGTTCGAACACCGGGGAGCTGTTTTTT.

This clone was seen a handful of times. The chain links TRBV24-1 to TRBJ1-5, with unresolved D. Trimming pared 1 base from V and 6 bases from J, leaving 9 bases between. The CDR3 is 14 residues long. Per germline, CDR1 KGHDR and CDR2 SFDVKD. The CDR3, as DNA: TGTGCCACCAGTGATTTCGCCAGGTCTCAGCCCCAGCATTTT. Its translation is CATSDFARSQPQHF.

Only a few counts were recorded for this clone. The chain is built from TRBV28 and TRBJ1-6, with D possibly being TRBD1 (5 bases). Germline-derived CDR1 and CDR2 are MDHEN and SYDVKM. The CDR3 is made up of 15 amino acids. Trimming left V 6 bases short and J 7 bases short, with 16 bases between. The CDR3 loop reads CASSPVTGGNSPLHF. Here the CDR3 DNA reads TGTGCCAGCAGCCCCGTGACGGGGGGGAATTCACCCCTCCACTTT.

The genes are TRBV28 and TRBJ1-5, with a possible D match to TRBD1 (5 bases). This CDR3 is 15 amino acids long. Germline CDR1 MDHEN, CDR2 SYDVKM. Trimming took off 6 bases at V and 1 base at J, with 13 bases between the two ends. The CDR3 protein is CASSAGLGSNQPQHF. The CDR3 DNA sequence: TGTGCCAGCAGCGCAGGGTTGGGGAGCAATCAGCCCCAGCATTTT.

This clone showed up just a few times. The V call is TRBV19, the J call TRBJ2-7, with 9 bases that match TRBD1. CDR1 LNHDA and CDR2 SQIVND come from the germline V gene (reference sequence). The CDR3 runs to 14 residues. V was pared by 6 bases and J by 2 bases, with 5 bases of the junction left unmatched. This chain's CDR3 is CASSTGGAAYEQYF. CDR3 coding DNA: TGTGCCAGTAGCACAGGGGGCGCCGCCTACGAGCAGTACTTC. Looking up the rest from reference TRBV19 and TRBJ2-7 gives the full variable domain: DGGITQSPKYLFRKEGQNVTLSCEQNLNHDAMYWYRQDPGQGLRLIYYSQIVNDFQKGDIAEGYSVSREKKESFPLTVTSAQKNPTAFYLCASSTGGAAYEQYFGPGTRLTVT.

The chain has TRBV3-1 (or the pseudogene TRBV3-2) and TRBJ2-3, with 11 bases fitting TRBD2. This CDR3 region has 17 residues. The ends lost 1 base at V and 6 bases at J; junction bases unmatched: 9. Germline V gene lookup returns CDR1 LGHDT and CDR2 YNNKEL (reference sequence). The CDR3 loop reads CASSQGETSGVGDTQYF. CDR3 sequence (DNA): TGTGCCAGCAGCCAAGGGGAGACTAGCGGGGTCGGTGATACGCAGTATTTT.

J is TRBJ1-1 and V is TRBV30; D is possibly TRBD1 (6 bases). The germline CDR1 and CDR2 sequences are GTSNPN and SVGIG (reference sequence). V lost 0 bases and J 1 base, leaving 21 bases between the germline ends. The CDR3 has 18 residues. CDR3 sequence: CAWSVGRGDFRGNTEAFF. The CDR3 region has the DNA TGTGCCTGGAGTGTTGGCAGGGGCGACTTTCGAGGGAACACTGAAGCTTTCTTT.

The chain joins TRBV11-1 to TRBJ1-1, with 8 bases matching TRBD1. Trimming removed 8 bases from V and 0 bases from J; junction bases left unmatched: 11. This CDR3 region has 16 residues. Looked up from germline, CDR1 is SGHAT and CDR2 is FQDESV (reference sequence). The CDR3 DNA reads as TGTGCCAGCCCAGGACAGGGCCAATCTATGAACACTGAAGCTTTCTTT. Amino acids: CASPGQGQSMNTEAFF. The full variable domain, completed using reference TRBV11-1 and TRBJ1-1, is EAEVAQSPRYKITEKSQAVAFWCDPISGHATLYWYRQILGQGPELLVQFQDESVVDDSQLPKDRFSAERLKGVDSTLKIQPAELGDSAMYLCASPGQGQSMNTEAFFGQGTRLTVV.